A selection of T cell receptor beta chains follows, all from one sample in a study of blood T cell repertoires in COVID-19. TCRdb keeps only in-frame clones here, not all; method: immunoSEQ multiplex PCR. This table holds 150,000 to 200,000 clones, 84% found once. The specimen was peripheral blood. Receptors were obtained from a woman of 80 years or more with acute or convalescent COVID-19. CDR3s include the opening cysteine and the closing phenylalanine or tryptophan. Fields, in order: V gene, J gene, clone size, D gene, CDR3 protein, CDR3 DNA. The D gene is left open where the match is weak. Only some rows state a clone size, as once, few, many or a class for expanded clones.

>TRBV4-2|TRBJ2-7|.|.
CASSQSPDRQEEYEQYF
TGTGCCAGCAGCCAATCACCCGACAGGCAGGAAGAATACGAGCAGTACTTC
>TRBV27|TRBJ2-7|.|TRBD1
CASTSGQGSYEQYF
TGTGCCAGCACCTCGGGACAGGGATCCTACGAGCAGTACTTC
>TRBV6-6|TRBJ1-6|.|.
CASSHQRLGSPLHF
TGTGCCAGCAGCCACCAACGACTAGGTTCACCCCTCCACTTT
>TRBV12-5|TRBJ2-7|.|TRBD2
CASGLRLAASYEQYF
TGTGCTAGTGGTCTGAGACTAGCGGCCTCCTACGAGCAGTACTTC
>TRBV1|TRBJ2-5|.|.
CTSSIRLAGGKETQYF
TGCACCAGCAGCATACGACTAGCGGGGGGTAAGGAGACCCAGTACTTC
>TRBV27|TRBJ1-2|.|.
CASRLTRGQGGYTF
TGTGCCAGCAGGCTTACCCGGGGCCAGGGGGGCTACACCTTC
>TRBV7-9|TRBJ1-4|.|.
CASSPTGGSSEKLFF
TGTGCCAGCAGCCCCACGGGGGGGAGTAGTGAAAAACTGTTTTTT
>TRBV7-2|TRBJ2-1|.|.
CASSLGGGVAFF
TGTGCCAGCAGCTTAGGAGGGGGGGTAGCGTTCTTC
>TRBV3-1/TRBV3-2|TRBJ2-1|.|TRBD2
CASSQGSGGPYNEQFF
TGTGCCAGCAGCCAAGGGAGCGGGGGGCCGTACAATGAGCAGTTCTTC
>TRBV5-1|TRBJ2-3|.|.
CASSFEAVGSSTDTQYF
TGCGCCAGCAGCTTTGAGGCCGTAGGAAGTAGCACAGATACGCAGTATTTT
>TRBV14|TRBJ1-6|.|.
CASSQQAKGSPLHF
TGTGCCAGCAGCCAACAGGCCAAAGGCTCACCCCTCCACTTT
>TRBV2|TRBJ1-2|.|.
CASSQVGTLGYTF
TGTGCCAGCAGTCAGGTGGGGACACTTGGCTACACCTTC
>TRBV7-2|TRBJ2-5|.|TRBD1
CASSDRVGIQETQYF
TGTGCCAGCAGCGACAGGGTTGGTATACAAGAGACCCAGTACTTC
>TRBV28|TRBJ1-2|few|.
CASSLFSPYSYGYTF
TGTGCCAGCAGTTTATTTTCCCCCTATAGCTATGGCTACACCTTC
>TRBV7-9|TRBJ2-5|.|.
CASSLAMGHRSQETQYF
TGTGCCAGCAGCTTAGCTATGGGACACCGTTCCCAAGAGACCCAGTACTTC
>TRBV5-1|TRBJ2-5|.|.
CASSSGEETQYF
TGCGCCAGCAGCTCGGGGGAAGAGACCCAGTACTTC
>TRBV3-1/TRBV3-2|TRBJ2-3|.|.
CASSLNPSGTQYF
TGTGCCAGCAGCCTAAACCCCTCAGGTACGCAGTATTTT
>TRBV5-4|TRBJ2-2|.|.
CASSLGGRNTGELFF
TGTGCCAGCAGCTTGGGGGGGCGCAACACCGGGGAGCTGTTTTTT
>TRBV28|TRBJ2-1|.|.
CASSPRGAYNEQFF
TGTGCCAGCAGCCCCCGTGGAGCCTACAATGAGCAGTTCTTC
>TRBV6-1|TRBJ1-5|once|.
CASSEGGQGNQPQHF
TGTGCCAGCAGTGAAGGAGGGCAGGGCAATCAGCCCCAGCATTTT
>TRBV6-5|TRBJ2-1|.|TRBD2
CASRDSGRLDNEQFF
TGTGCCAGCAGAGACAGCGGGAGACTCGACAATGAGCAGTTCTTC
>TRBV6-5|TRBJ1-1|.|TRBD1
CASRKTGLTEAFF
TGTGCCAGCAGAAAGACAGGGCTTACTGAAGCTTTCTTT
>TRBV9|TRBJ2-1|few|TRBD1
CASSPHQGQGSYNEQFF
TGTGCCAGCAGCCCACACCAAGGACAGGGTTCCTACAATGAGCAGTTCTTC
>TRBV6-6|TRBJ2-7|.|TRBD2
CASSYGASGTAEQYF
TGTGCCAGCAGTTACGGGGCTAGCGGGACGGCCGAGCAGTACTTC
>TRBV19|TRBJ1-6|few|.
CASSANRVAYNSPLHF
TGTGCCAGTAGTGCCAACAGGGTGGCCTATAATTCACCCCTCCACTTT
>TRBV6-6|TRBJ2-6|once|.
CASSMAPSGANVLTF
TGTGCCAGCAGTATGGCCCCCTCTGGGGCCAACGTCCTGACTTTC
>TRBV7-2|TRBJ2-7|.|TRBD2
CASSRTSGDGEQYF
TGTGCCAGCAGCCGGACTAGCGGGGATGGCGAGCAGTACTTC
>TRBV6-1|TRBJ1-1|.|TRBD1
CASSETGAMNTEAFF
TGTGCCAGCAGTGAAACAGGGGCGATGAACACTGAAGCTTTCTTT
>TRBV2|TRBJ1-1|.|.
CASKLEENTEAFF
TGTGCCAGCAAGCTGGAGGAGAACACTGAAGCTTTCTTT
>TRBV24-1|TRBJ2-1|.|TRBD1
CATSDLARGQSSNEQFF
TGTGCCACCAGTGATTTAGCCAGGGGGCAATCATCGAATGAGCAGTTCTTC
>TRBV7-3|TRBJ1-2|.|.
CASSPGRGTNYGYTF
TGTGCCAGCAGCCCCGGTCGGGGGACTAACTATGGCTACACCTTC
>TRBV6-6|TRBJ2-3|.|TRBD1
CASSPLPGQVKSTDTQYF
TGTGCCAGCAGTCCCCTCCCGGGACAGGTAAAGAGCACAGATACGCAGTATTTT
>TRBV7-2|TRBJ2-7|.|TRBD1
CASSSTGTGLYEQYF
TGTGCCAGCAGCTCTACCGGGACAGGCCTCTACGAGCAGTACTTC
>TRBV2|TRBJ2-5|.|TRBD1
CASSLRTGGETQYF
TGTGCCAGCAGTCTAAGGACAGGGGGTGAGACCCAGTACTTC
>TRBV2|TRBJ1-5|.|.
CASSVFGRAGPGNQPQHF
TGTGCCAGCAGTGTCTTCGGCAGGGCTGGTCCGGGCAATCAGCCCCAGCATTTT
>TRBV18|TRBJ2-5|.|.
CASSPIEGTQYF
TGTGCCAGCTCACCAATTGAGGGGACCCAGTACTTC
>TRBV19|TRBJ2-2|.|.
CASSMAGYTGELFF
TGTGCCAGTAGTATGGCAGGATATACCGGGGAGCTGTTTTTT
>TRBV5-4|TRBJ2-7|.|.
CASSSGISGRYEQYF
TGTGCCAGCAGCTCCGGGATCTCGGGGAGGTACGAGCAGTACTTC
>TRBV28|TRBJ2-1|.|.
CASSFAGRYGNEQFF
TGTGCCAGCAGTTTCGCGGGCCGGTACGGCAATGAGCAGTTCTTC
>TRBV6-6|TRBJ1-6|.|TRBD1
CASHASGQVYNSPLHF
TGTGCCAGCCACGCATCGGGACAGGTGTATAATTCACCCCTCCACTTT
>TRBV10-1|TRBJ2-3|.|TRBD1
CASSPDRAGTQYF
TGCGCCAGCAGCCCGGACAGGGCGGGTACGCAGTATTTT
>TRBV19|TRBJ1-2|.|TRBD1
CASSSGRDREIYGYTF
TGTGCCAGTAGTTCGGGCCGGGACAGGGAAATCTATGGCTACACCTTC
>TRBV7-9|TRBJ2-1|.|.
CASSLSGGTNEQFF
TGTGCCAGCAGCCTTAGCGGAGGAACCAATGAGCAGTTCTTC
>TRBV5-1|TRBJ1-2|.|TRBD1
CASSQQGEYGYTF
TGCGCCAGCAGCCAACAGGGGGAATATGGCTACACCTTC
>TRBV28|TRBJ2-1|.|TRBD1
CASSLETGLALWKFF
TGTGCCAGCAGTCTTGAGACAGGGTTGGCACTGTGGAAGTTCTTC
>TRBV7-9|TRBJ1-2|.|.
CASSFGQMSNYGYTF
TGTGCCAGCAGCTTCGGACAGATGTCTAACTATGGCTACACCTTC
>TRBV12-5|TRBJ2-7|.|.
CASGLLREQYF
TGTGCTAGTGGTTTGCTTCGCGAGCAGTACTTC
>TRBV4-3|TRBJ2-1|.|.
CASSQNFQVYNEQFF
TGCGCCAGCAGCCAAAATTTCCAGGTCTACAATGAGCAGTTCTTC
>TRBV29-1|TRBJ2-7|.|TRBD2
CSVRLAGVGEQYF
TGCAGCGTTCGACTAGCGGGAGTTGGCGAGCAGTACTTC
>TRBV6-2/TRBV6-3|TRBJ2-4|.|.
CASSSGLPKNIQYF
TGTGCCAGCAGCTCGGGACTGCCCAAAAACATTCAGTACTTC
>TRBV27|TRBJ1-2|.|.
CASSSLRDYGYTF
TGTGCCAGCAGTTCCCTGAGGGACTATGGCTACACCTTC
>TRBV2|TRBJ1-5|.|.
CASSLDSSGNQPQHF
TGTGCCAGCAGTTTGGACAGTTCCGGCAATCAGCCCCAGCATTTT